This passage covers 25 T cell receptor beta chains from one sample sequenced in a study of early T cells in non-severe SARS-CoV-2 infection. One entry per CDR3 protein results from TCRdb running MiXCR on the 5' RACE reads. Of about 45,000 distinct CDR3 sequences detected, 12% appear once; the ten largest clones hold approximately 16%. The sequenced sample was whole blood. Source of these receptors: an adult who was a healthcare worker with PCR-confirmed SARS-CoV-2 infection or an uninfected control (not recorded which).

This chain joins TRBV10-3 and TRBJ2-3; D might be TRBD2 (5 bases). V lost 6 bases and J lost 4, with 17 bases in between. The CDR3 runs to 15 residues. The germline gives CDR1 ENHRY, CDR2 SYGVKD. The CDR3 loop reads CAISTRTRLADTQYF. The DNA for the CDR3 is TGTGCCATCAGCACTCGGACTCGACTGGCAGATACGCAGTATTTT.

V usage is TRBV6-2 or TRBV6-3 and J usage is TRBJ2-2; D is unresolved. The V gene lost 2 bases and the J gene lost 5 bases, with 9 bases spanning the gap. The CDR3 is 14 amino acids. The V gene's germline CDR1 is MNHEY and CDR2 SVGEGT. The CDR3 region is CASSYRAGTGELFF. For the CDR3, the DNA is TGTGCCAGCAGTTACCGTGCCGGAACCGGGGAGCTGTTTTTT.

The chain combines TRBV30 with TRBJ2-7; no firm D call. This CDR3 is built from 12 residues. The V and J ends lost 2 bases and 6 bases respectively, with 11 bases between them. Germline CDR1 and CDR2: GTSNPN and SVGIG (reference sequence). CDR3 DNA: TGTGCCTGGAGTCCCGAGGAATTCGAGCAGTACTTC. The encoded protein is CAWSPEEFEQYF. Looking up the rest from reference TRBV30 and TRBJ2-7 gives the full variable domain: SQTIHQWPATLVQPVGSPLSLECTVEGTSNPNLYWYRQAAGRGLQLLFYSVGIGQISSEVPQNLSASRPQDRQFILSSKKLLLSDSGFYLCAWSPEEFEQYFGPGTRLTVT.

DNA of the CDR3: TGTGCCAGCAGTTCCCCCGGATCCGAAGAGACCCAGTACTTC. This codes for CASSSPGSEETQYF. The rearrangement joins TRBV6-5 to TRBJ2-5; D call uncertain. Germline loops: CDR1 MNHEY, CDR2 SVGAGI. The ends were cut back, 4 bases at V and 3 bases at J, with 12 bases in the middle. The length of the CDR3 is 14 residues.

This clonotype was picked up many times. The chain combines TRBV30 with TRBJ2-3, with TRBD2 matching 9 bases. Losses at the gene ends were 0 bases for V and 8 bases for J; bases not matched to a gene: 6. The CDR3 consists of 14 residues. Germline V gives CDR1 GTSNPN, CDR2 SVGIG (reference sequence). In DNA, the CDR3 is TGTGCCTGGAGTGTAGCGGGGGGCCAGGGTACGCAGTATTTT. This encodes CAWSVAGGQGTQYF.

This clonotype was counted ten times or more. The chain couples TRBV20-1 to TRBJ2-7; D remains ambiguous. Trimming removed 5 bases from V and 4 bases from J, with 9 bases in between. This CDR3 comprises 11 residues. In germline, CDR1 is DFQATT, CDR2 SNEGSKA (reference sequence). Here the CDR3 reads CSALSAYEQYF. The CDR3 region has the DNA TGCAGTGCTTTGTCGGCTTACGAGCAGTACTTC.

V is TRBV6-1 and J is TRBJ2-3, with TRBD1 matching over 9 bases. From germline, CDR1 is MNHNS and CDR2 SASEGT. After removal of 7 bases from V and 2 bases from J, the junction contained 7 bases not matched to a gene. The CDR3 covers 15 residues. The CDR3 nucleotides are TGTGCCAGCACCCTGGGGACAGGGAACACAGATACGCAGTATTTT. Translated, it gives CASTLGTGNTDTQYF.

The gene calls are TRBV4-2 and TRBJ1-4; D gene uncertain. The germline CDR1 and CDR2 sequences are LGHNA and YNFKEQ. The CDR3 covers 16 residues. V lost 1 base to trimming and J lost 8 bases, with 17 bases between them. The CDR3 DNA reads TGTGCCAGCAGCCAAGGGGAGGCGGTTAGGCGGGAAAAACTGTTTTTT. Its translation: CASSQGEAVRREKLFF.

The J gene is TRBJ2-3, the V gene TRBV5-1, with D hard to call. Trimming took off 3 bases at V and 4 bases at J, with 9 bases between the two ends. This CDR3 region has 13 residues. Germline-derived CDR1 and CDR2 are SGHRS and YFSETQ. The CDR3 region has the DNA TGCGCCAGCAGCTCCCTAGTTGCAGATACGCAGTATTTT. This sequence encodes CASSSLVADTQYF.

In its sample, this clonotype ranks as medium-sized (0.01 to 0.1%). The V call is TRBV14, the J call TRBJ2-7, with TRBD2 identical over 9 bases. CDR3 length equals 16 residues. V lost 4 bases and J lost 0; bases outside the gene matches: 7. Germline CDR1 and CDR2: SGHDN and FVKESK. CDR3 amino acids: CASSPAVSGSSYEQYF. The DNA for the CDR3 is TGTGCCAGCAGCCCCGCGGTTAGCGGGAGCTCCTACGAGCAGTACTTC.

This clonotype was recorded many times. The chain joins TRBV7-8 to TRBJ2-1; 13 bases are a match to TRBD2. The germline gives CDR1 SGHVS, CDR2 FQNEAQ. The CDR3 extends over 19 amino acids. Unmatched junction bases numbered 9, after V lost 0 bases and J lost 4 bases. CDR3 amino acids: CASSLATGTSGKRYNEQFF. CDR3 nucleotide sequence: TGTGCCAGCAGCTTAGCGACCGGGACTAGCGGGAAACGGTACAATGAGCAGTTCTTC. The complete variable domain, with remaining parts taken from reference TRBV7-8 and TRBJ2-1, reads GAGVSQSPRYKVAKRGQDVALRCDPISGHVSLFWYQQALGQGPEFLTYFQNEAQLDKSGLPSDRFFAERPEGSVSTLKIQRTQQEDSAVYLCASSLATGTSGKRYNEQFFGPGTRLTVL.

The V and J genes are TRBV6-6 and TRBJ1-3, with 8 positions matching TRBD1. Germline loops: CDR1 MNHNY, CDR2 SVGAGI (reference sequence). V shed 6 bases and J 0 bases; nucleotides not matched to a gene: 4. CDR3 length equals 15 residues. The DNA for the CDR3 is TGTGCCAGCAGCCGACAGGGGAGCTCTGGAAACACCATATATTTT. This gives the protein CASSRQGSSGNTIYF.

This clonotype was seen repeatedly, ten times or more. The chain combines TRBV5-5 with TRBJ1-1, with D perhaps TRBD1 (5 bases). The V gene's germline CDR1 is SGHKS and CDR2 YYEKEE (reference sequence). CDR3 length: 18 residues. With 4 bases removed from V and 4 bases from J, the gap between germline ends came to 26 bases. The CDR3 region has the DNA TGTGCCAGCAGCAGAGGGGCACGGGGAGGATTCTATGGCACTGAAGCTTTCTTT. Encoded protein: CASSRGARGGFYGTEAFF.

This clonotype was seen many times. The chain's CDR3 is CASSYRGLGEQYF. Written as DNA, the CDR3 is TGTGCCAGCAGCTACAGGGGGCTGGGCGAGCAGTACTTC. The chain has TRBV5-5 and TRBJ2-7; 9 nucleotides agree with TRBD1. The CDR3 consists of 13 residues. Germline loops: CDR1 SGHKS, CDR2 YYEKEE (reference sequence). Germline trimming cut 3 bases from V and 6 bases from J; bases unmatched to any gene: 4.

This clonotype has a handful of counts. The chain joins TRBV28 to TRBJ2-7, with D perhaps matching TRBD1 (6 bases). CDR3 size: 12 residues. Looked up from germline, CDR1 is MDHEN and CDR2 is SYDVKM. V shed 8 bases and J shed 0 bases, with 8 bases lying between them. The CDR3 is CASGDNSYEQYF. The CDR3 nucleotides are TGTGCCAGCGGGGACAACTCCTACGAGCAGTACTTC.

This clonotype was seen only a few times. The chain joins TRBV5-1 to TRBJ2-3; D is perhaps TRBD1 or TRBD2 (5 bases each). Per germline, CDR1 SGHRS and CDR2 YFSETQ. This CDR3 comprises 16 residues. V was trimmed by 4 bases and J by 4 bases, leaving 19 bases between them. DNA for the CDR3: TGCGCCAGCAGCAGAACCGGGACCCCCGGGGCAGATACGCAGTATTTT. Residues: CASSRTGTPGADTQYF.

The chain is built from TRBV11-2 and TRBJ2-7, with 9 bases fitting TRBD2. Germline lookup yields CDR1 SGHAT and CDR2 FQNNGV. V was clipped by 5 bases and J by 6 bases; unmatched bases: 11. The CDR3 totals 15 residues. CDR3 bases: TGTGCCAGCAGCCCCCAACCTTCTAGCGGGGCCGAGCAGTACTTC. It yields the protein CASSPQPSSGAEQYF.

The CDR3 here is CASSPLSGQGNYEQYF. The DNA of the CDR3 is TGTGCCAGCAGCCCGCTTTCGGGACAGGGGAACTACGAGCAGTACTTC. The chain has TRBV21-1 and TRBJ2-7; the table calls TRBD1, which could not be checked here. TRBV21-1 is listed as a pseudogene. The CDR3 totals 16 residues.

This rearrangement joins TRBV24-1 to TRBJ1-5; D ambiguous. The CDR3 has 13 residues. Germline CDR1 is KGHDR and CDR2 is SFDVKD. Trimming pared 2 bases from V and 2 bases from J, leaving 3 bases between. CDR3 nucleotides: TGTGCCACCAGTGATTCTGGCAATCAGCCCCAGCATTTT. It encodes CATSDSGNQPQHF.

V usage is TRBV5-6 and J usage is TRBJ1-2; D ambiguous. CDR1 and CDR2 (germline): SGHDT, YYEEEE. V lost 0 bases and J 6 bases, leaving 9 bases between the germline ends. The CDR3 is made up of 13 amino acids. The CDR3 region is CASSLVGTHGYTF. For the CDR3, the DNA is TGTGCCAGCAGCTTGGTGGGTACCCATGGCTACACCTTC. Full variable domain (rest looked up from reference TRBV5-6 and TRBJ1-2): DAGVTQSPTHLIKTRGQQVTLRCSPKSGHDTVSWYQQALGQGPQFIFQYYEEEERQRGNFPDRFSGHQFPNYSSELNVNALLLGDSALYLCASSLVGTHGYTFGSGTRLTVV.

This clonotype has ten or more counts. The rearrangement links TRBV20-1 to TRBJ1-4; D is unclear. There are 14 residues in the CDR3. V was pared by 6 bases and J by 0 bases, with 11 bases between. Germline V lookup: CDR1 DFQATT, CDR2 SNEGSKA (reference sequence). This CDR3 reads CSAFLTATNEKLFF. CDR3 in DNA: TGCAGTGCCTTCCTAACTGCAACTAATGAAAAACTGTTTTTT.

This clonotype has ten or more counts. V and J are TRBV6-6 and TRBJ2-3; no reliable D call. The germline V and J ends were trimmed by 5 bases and 1 base, with 7 bases remaining between them. The CDR3 is 13 residues long. The germline CDR1 and CDR2 sequences are MNHNY and SVGAGI (reference sequence). CDR3 DNA sequence: TGTGCCAGCAGTATTGACGGCACAGATACGCAGTATTTT. Translating it yields CASSIDGTDTQYF.

This clonotype has more than one count but fewer than ten. The J gene is TRBJ2-7, the V gene TRBV20-1, with D perhaps TRBD2 (5 bases). Germline CDR1 and CDR2: DFQATT and SNEGSKA (reference sequence). Deletions cut 1 base from V and 5 bases from J, with 6 bases between. The CDR3 spans 11 residues. The CDR3 bases are TGCAGTGCTAGAGTAGCGAACGAGCAGTACTTC. It encodes CSARVANEQYF.

This clonotype was observed many times. This chain connects TRBV3-1 to TRBJ2-1; perhaps D is TRBD1 or TRBD2 (5 bases each). Trimming stripped 4 bases from V and 5 bases from J, with 15 bases between. The CDR3 has 15 residues. CDR1 is LGHDT, CDR2 YNNKEL, per germline (reference sequence). The CDR3 region is CASSPGTSLDNEQFF. The CDR3 coding sequence is TGTGCCAGCAGCCCCGGGACGTCCCTCGACAATGAGCAGTTCTTC.

The rearrangement uses TRBV6-4 and TRBJ2-3; D unresolved. Trimming removed 8 bases from V and 2 bases from J, with 14 bases in between. CDR3 length: 14 residues. Germline-derived CDR1 and CDR2 are MRHNA and SNTAGT. CDR3 coding DNA: TGTGCCAGCTCTGGAACGGCAGACACAGATACGCAGTATTTT. Its translation: CASSGTADTDTQYF.